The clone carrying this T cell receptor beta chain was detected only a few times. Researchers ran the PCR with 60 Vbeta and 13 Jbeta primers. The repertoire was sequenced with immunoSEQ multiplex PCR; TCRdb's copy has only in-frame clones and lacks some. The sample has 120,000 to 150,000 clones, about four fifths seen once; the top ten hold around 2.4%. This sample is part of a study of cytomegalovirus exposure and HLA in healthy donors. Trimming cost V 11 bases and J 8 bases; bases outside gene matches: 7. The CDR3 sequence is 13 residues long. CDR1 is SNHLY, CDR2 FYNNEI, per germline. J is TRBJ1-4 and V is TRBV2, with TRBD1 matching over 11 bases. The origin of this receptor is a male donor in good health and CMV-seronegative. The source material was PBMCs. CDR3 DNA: TGTGCCTGGGGTGGGACAGGGGGAGAAAAACTGTTTTTT. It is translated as CAWGGTGGEKLFF.